The following is a T cell receptor (beta chain) sequence with its context. Its specific antigen is unknown. The sample holds no much larger clone one base away, and base qualities are not on file. The data belong to a study of shared T cell receptors in the human thymus (dated by TCRdb to about 2021). Turning to the overall study: The study examined how the human thymus generates shared, self-reactive T-cell receptor alpha chains.

After removal of 8 bases from V and 7 bases from J, the junction retains 9 bases not matched to a gene. The CDR3 sequence holds 13 residues, the cysteine and phenylalanine included. Only CDR3 DNA is held: 39 bases, read in frame from base 1. CDR1 and CDR2 are drawn from the germline V gene: MNHNS, SASEGT. The library came from the immunoSEQ multiplex PCR assay. Entries here come from immuneACCESS through TCRdb and include only in-frame sequences with V and J called. Some clones fail to appear in such tables; in the studies checked, an unresolved V gene covers under half of the shortfall, and the cause of the remainder is unknown. Here the sample has more than 300,000 clones; around 95% occur a single time. Of the sample, roughly 0.02% falls within the top ten clones.

The sequenced sample was thymocytes. This receptor was obtained from a human donor. This chain joins TRBV6-1 to TRBJ2-7, with 9 junctional bases fitting TRBD1. The CDR3 here reads CASSRTGVWEQYF. The nucleotide sequence reads TGTGCCAGCTCAAGGACAGGGGTATGGGAGCAGTACTTC.